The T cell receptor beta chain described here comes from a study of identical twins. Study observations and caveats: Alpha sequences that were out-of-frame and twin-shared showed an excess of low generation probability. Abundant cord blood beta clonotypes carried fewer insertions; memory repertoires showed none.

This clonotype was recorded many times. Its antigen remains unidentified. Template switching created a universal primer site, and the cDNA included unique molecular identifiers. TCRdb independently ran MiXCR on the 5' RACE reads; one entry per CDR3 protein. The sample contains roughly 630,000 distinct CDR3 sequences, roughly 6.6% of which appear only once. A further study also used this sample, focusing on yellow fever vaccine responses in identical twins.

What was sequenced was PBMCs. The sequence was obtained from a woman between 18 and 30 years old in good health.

CDR3 bases: TGCGCCAGCAGCCGCTTATTTGTAGAGCCCCAGCATTTT. Protein sequence: CASSRLFVEPQHF. V and J are TRBV4-1 and TRBJ1-5; D is undetermined. The germline gives CDR1 MGHRA, CDR2 YSYEKL. The CDR3 runs to 13 residues. V shed 4 bases and J shed 8 bases, with 12 bases lying between them.